This T cell receptor beta chain is drawn from a study of blood T cell repertoires in COVID-19. Study-wide background: Acute and convalescent COVID-19 samples came from the United States, Italy and Spain. The analysed material was cDNA or gDNA that came from T cells, B-cell-depleted T cells, or PBMCs.

The V end lost 3 bases, the J end lost 2 bases, and 5 bases lay between the germline ends. The germline V gene encodes CDR1 SGHVS and CDR2 FQNEAQ. The CDR3 consists of 12 residues. The repertoire was sequenced with immunoSEQ multiplex PCR; TCRdb's copy has only in-frame clones and lacks some. The sample includes some 180,000 clones, around four fifths of them seen just once. The rearrangement joins TRBV7-8 to TRBJ2-7; D not certain. The TCR originated in a woman in her 70s who had recovered from COVID-19. The specimen sequenced was peripheral blood. The CDR3 nucleotides are TGTGCCAGCAGCTTTTCTACCTACGAGCAGTACTTC. This sequence encodes CASSFSTYEQYF.